This TCR beta chain is drawn from a study of human T cells and chemical hapten exposure. V was pared by 0 bases and J by 1 base, with 9 bases between. This CDR3 has 15 residues. Germline values: CDR1 ENHRY, CDR2 SYGVKD. Time point described: patch test 1, 2 weeks after DPC sensitization. Treatment noted: therapeutic diphenylcyclopropenone sensitization with weekly scalp DPC. This clonotype was seen a few times. TCRdb processed the RACE reads anew with MiXCR; each CDR3 protein has one entry. Of around 380,000 distinct CDR3 sequences listed, roughly 5% are singletons. The V call is TRBV10-3, the J call TRBJ1-1; D is uncertain. This receptor was obtained from a woman aged 50 to 60 with alopecia areata. Some clones in this sample may be carry-over from other donors' samples. The input for sequencing was whole blood, taken in connection with sensitization to the hapten diphenylcyclopropenone (DPC). DNA for the CDR3: TGTGCCATCAGTGAGTCCCAATGGGGGAACACTGAAGCTTTCTTT. Residues: CAISESQWGNTEAFF.